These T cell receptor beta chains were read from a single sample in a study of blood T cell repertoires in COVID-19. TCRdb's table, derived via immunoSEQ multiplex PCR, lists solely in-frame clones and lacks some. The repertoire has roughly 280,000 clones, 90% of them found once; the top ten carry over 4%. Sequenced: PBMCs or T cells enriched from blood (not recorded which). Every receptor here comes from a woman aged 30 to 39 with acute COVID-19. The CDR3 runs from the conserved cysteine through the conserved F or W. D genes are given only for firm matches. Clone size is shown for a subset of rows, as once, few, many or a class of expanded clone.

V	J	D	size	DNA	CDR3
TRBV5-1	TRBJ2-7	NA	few	TGCGCCAGCAGCTCCCAGGGGTACGAGCAGTACTTC	CASSSQGYEQYF
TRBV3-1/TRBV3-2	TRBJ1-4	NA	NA	TGTGCCAGCAGCCAAGAAGGTGTCCCGGGTTATGAAAAACTGTTTTTT	CASSQEGVPGYEKLFF
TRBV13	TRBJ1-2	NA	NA	TGTGCCAGCAGCTTACAGGGCAACTATGGCTACACCTTC	CASSLQGNYGYTF
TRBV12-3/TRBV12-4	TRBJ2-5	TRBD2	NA	TGTGCCAGCGAGGCGGGAGGTGAGGAGACCCAGTACTTC	CASEAGGEETQYF
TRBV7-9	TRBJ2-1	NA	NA	TGTGCCAGCAGCTTACGGTCGCCCGCGTTGTACAATGAGCAGTTCTTC	CASSLRSPALYNEQFF
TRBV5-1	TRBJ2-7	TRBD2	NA	TGCGCCAGCAGCTTGGCCCTAGCGGGAGACCACGAGCAGTACTTC	CASSLALAGDHEQYF
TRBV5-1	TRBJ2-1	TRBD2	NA	TGCGCCAGCAGCGCCTTCGGGACTAGCGGGACCAATGAGCAGTTCTTC	CASSAFGTSGTNEQFF
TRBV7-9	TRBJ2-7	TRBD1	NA	TGTGCCAGCCAAGGACAGGGGGCGCGCGAGCAGTACTTC	CASQGQGAREQYF
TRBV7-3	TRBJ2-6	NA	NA	TGTGCCAGCAGCTTGAACGGGGTGGCCAACGTCCTGACTTTC	CASSLNGVANVLTF
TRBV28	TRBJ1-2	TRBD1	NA	TGTGCCAGCACCGACGGACAGGGGAGTGGCTACACCTTC	CASTDGQGSGYTF
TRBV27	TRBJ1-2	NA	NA	TGTGCCAGCAGTTTGGGCAGCAACTATGGCTACACCTTC	CASSLGSNYGYTF
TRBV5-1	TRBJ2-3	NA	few	TGCGCCAGCAGACCAGGGGAGACCACAGATACGCAGTATTTT	CASRPGETTDTQYF
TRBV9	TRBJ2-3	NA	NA	TGTGCCAGCAACCCCCCCGGCGGGGGCACAGATACGCAGTATTTT	CASNPPGGGTDTQYF
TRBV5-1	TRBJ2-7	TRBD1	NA	TGCGCCAGCAGCCCAACGACAGGGGGCTCCTCCTACGAGCAGTACTTC	CASSPTTGGSSYEQYF
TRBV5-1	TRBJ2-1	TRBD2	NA	TGCGCCAGCAGCTTCGGACTAGCGGGTCTGGGTGAGCAGTTCTTC	CASSFGLAGLGEQFF
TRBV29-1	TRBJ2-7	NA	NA	TGCAGCGTTGTCTTTTCTGGACATAGCTACGAGCAGTACTTC	CSVVFSGHSYEQYF
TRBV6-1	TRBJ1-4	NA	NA	TGTGCCAGCAGTGAAGCGCTCGTGGGCCCTAATGAAAAACTGTTTTTT	CASSEALVGPNEKLFF
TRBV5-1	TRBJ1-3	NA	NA	TGCGCCAGCAGCCACACGATGGGTAGACTCAACACCATATATTTT	CASSHTMGRLNTIYF
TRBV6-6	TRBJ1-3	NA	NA	TGTGCCAGCAGTCGCGACAGGCAAGAGACCTCTGGAAACACCATATATTTT	CASSRDRQETSGNTIYF
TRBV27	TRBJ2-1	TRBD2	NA	TGTGCCAGCAGTTTGGTTCGGGGAACTAGCGGGAGCTCATCCTACAATGAGCAGTTCTTC	CASSLVRGTSGSSSYNEQFF
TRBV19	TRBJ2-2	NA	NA	TGTGCCAGTAGTATAGGCAGGGCGGACACCGGGGAGCTGTTTTTT	CASSIGRADTGELFF
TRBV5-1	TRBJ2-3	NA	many	TGCGCCAGCAGCTTGGCGGGGGACAGAGACACAGATACGCAGTATTTT	CASSLAGDRDTDTQYF
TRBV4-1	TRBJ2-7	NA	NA	TGCGCCAGCAGCCAAGCCCCAGCGCAGAGCTCCTACGAGCAGTACTTC	CASSQAPAQSSYEQYF
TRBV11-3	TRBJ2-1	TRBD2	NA	TGTGCCAGCAGCTTCGCAGGCGGGAGTAATGAGCAGTTCTTC	CASSFAGGSNEQFF
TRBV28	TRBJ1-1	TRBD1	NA	TGTGCCAGCCTCAAGAGTCAGGGGGCCAGCACTGAAGCTTTCTTT	CASLKSQGASTEAFF
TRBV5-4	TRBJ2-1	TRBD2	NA	TGTGCCAGCAGCAGGGGACTAGCGGGTAGTATTCTAGGGGTTAATGAGCAGTTCTTC	CASSRGLAGSILGVNEQFF
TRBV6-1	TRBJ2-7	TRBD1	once	TGTGCCAGCAGTGAGACAGGGGCAAACTACGAGCAGTACTTC	CASSETGANYEQYF
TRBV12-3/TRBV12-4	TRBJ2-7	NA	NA	TGTGCCAGCACCTTATCCTCGGGTCACGAGCAGTACTTC	CASTLSSGHEQYF
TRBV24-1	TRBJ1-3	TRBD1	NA	TGTGCCACCAGTGACAGTGGACAGGGGGCTGGAAACACCATATATTTT	CATSDSGQGAGNTIYF
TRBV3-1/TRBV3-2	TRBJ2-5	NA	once	TGTGCCAGCAGCCAAGATCAAGGGGGAGCGGGGGAGACCCAGTACTTC	CASSQDQGGAGETQYF
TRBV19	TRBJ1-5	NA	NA	TGTGCCAGTAGGTTGGTTCCGCCGACTAATCAGCCCCAGCATTTT	CASRLVPPTNQPQHF
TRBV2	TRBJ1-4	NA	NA	TGTGCCAGCAGGCCCATGAGGGTGAGGGATCGTGAAAAACTGTTTTTT	CASRPMRVRDREKLFF
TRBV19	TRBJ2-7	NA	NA	TGTGCCAGTAGTGGTGGGGGGAATAACCTCTACGAGCAGTACTTC	CASSGGGNNLYEQYF
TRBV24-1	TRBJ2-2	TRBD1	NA	TGTGCCACCAGTGATTTTGAAGGGGGCACCTCGCAACCCGGGGAGCTGTTTTTT	CATSDFEGGTSQPGELFF
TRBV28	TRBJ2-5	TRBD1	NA	TGTGCCAGCAGTTTAGGGGACAGAACTATCCAAGAGACCCAGTACTTC	CASSLGDRTIQETQYF
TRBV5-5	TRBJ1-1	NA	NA	TGTGCCAGCAGCCTAGGAGTTGGGAACACTGAAGCTTTCTTT	CASSLGVGNTEAFF
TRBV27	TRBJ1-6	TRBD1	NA	TGTGCCAGCAGTTCCTTCGGGACAGGGCCATATAATTCACCCCTCCACTTT	CASSSFGTGPYNSPLHF
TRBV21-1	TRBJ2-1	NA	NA	TGTGCCAGCAGCGCGCCTACAGAGAGCTCCTACAATGAGCAGTTCTTC	CASSAPTESSYNEQFF
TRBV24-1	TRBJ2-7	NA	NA	TGTGCCACCAGTGATGGGACTGACTACGAGCAGTACTTC	CATSDGTDYEQYF
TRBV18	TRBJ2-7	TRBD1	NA	TGTGCCAGCTCACCACAGGGGGCGAAATACGAGCAGTACTTC	CASSPQGAKYEQYF
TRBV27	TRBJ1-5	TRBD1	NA	TGTGCCAGCAGTTTAGGGACAGACCACAATCAGCCCCAGCATTTT	CASSLGTDHNQPQHF
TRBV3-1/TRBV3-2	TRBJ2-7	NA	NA	TGTGCCAGCAGCCAAGATGCGGCAGTCTACGAGCAGTACTTC	CASSQDAAVYEQYF
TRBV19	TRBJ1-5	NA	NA	TGTGCCAGTAGTATAGAGGATAGGGGGTATCAGCCCCAGCATTTT	CASSIEDRGYQPQHF